This TCR beta chain appears in the sequencing data of a study of shared clonotypes between healthy human individuals. Concerning this clone: The antigen is unknown.

Study-level results: Rarefaction indicated that sorted-subset sequencing remained incomplete although depth was large.

Germline assignment: CDR1 SGHTA and CDR2 FQGNSA. Between the trimmed V and J ends, which lost 2 bases and 5 bases, there was a span of 10 bases. The CDR3 runs 14 residues. Method: immunoSEQ multiplex PCR; TCRdb's copy keeps in-frame clones and lacks some. This table holds around 1.4 million clones, 98% found once. Input material: naive CD4+ T cells sorted from blood. Documented subset: CD45RA+ positively selected. V gene TRBV7-2 combines with J gene TRBJ1-5; D gene unclear. The sequence was obtained from a man aged 30-40 years in good health. The CDR3 sequence: CASSLLRPDQPQHF. The CDR3 DNA reads as TGTGCCAGCAGCTTATTACGGCCGGATCAGCCCCAGCATTTT.